A single sample is the source of the 30 T cell receptor beta chains below, sequenced in a study of T cell responses to AZD1222 COVID-19 vaccine. Only in-frame clones appear in the TCRdb table, and some are missing; sequencing was by immunoSEQ multiplex PCR. The sample holds more than 130,000 clones, approximately 90% seen once. Sequenced here: peripheral blood, sampled on day 0 of AZD1222 vaccination. Source of these receptors: an adult in good health.

The table lists this clone with a count of one. The chain carries TRBV27 and TRBJ1-4; TRBD1 matches at 8 bases. In germline, CDR1 is MNHEY, CDR2 SMNVEV (reference sequence). With V trimmed by 6 bases and J by 0 bases, 6 bases remained unmatched. The CDR3 runs 16 residues. CDR3 nucleotide sequence: TGTGCCAGCAGGCCCGGGACAGGAACAACTAATGAAAAACTGTTTTTT. Its translation is CASRPGTGTTNEKLFF.

The chain carries TRBV18 and TRBJ1-2; D unresolved. Looked up from germline, CDR1 is KGHSH and CDR2 is LQKENI. Trimming pared 2 bases from V and 2 bases from J, leaving 6 bases between. The CDR3 length is 13 residues. The CDR3 loop is CASSPTENYGYTF. The CDR3 DNA follows: TGTGCCAGCTCACCAACGGAAAACTATGGCTACACCTTC.

The chain is built from TRBV23-1 and TRBJ2-3; TRBD1 aligns across 12 bases. TRBV23-1 is placed among ORFs of uncertain function. The V and J ends lost 1 base and 8 bases, in that order; junction bases with no gene match: 13. The CDR3 is 18 amino acids. The CDR3 DNA sequence: TGCGCCAGCAGTCAATGGGGTGTCCGGGACAGGGGGCCCGGTACGCAGTATTTT. Protein: CASSQWGVRDRGPGTQYF.

The table lists this clone with many counts. The chain carries TRBV7-9 and TRBJ2-3; the D is unclear. CDR3 size: 16 residues. Germline values: CDR1 SEHNR, CDR2 FQNEAQ (reference sequence). The V and J ends lost 5 bases and 4 bases respectively, with 19 bases between them. Here the CDR3 DNA reads TGTGCCAGCAGCCCCCCTGTTACTACCGCCGCAGATACGCAGTATTTT. It yields the protein CASSPPVTTAADTQYF.

This rearrangement joins TRBV28 to TRBJ2-5; 7 bases align to TRBD1. Germline CDR1 is MDHEN and CDR2 is SYDVKM. CDR3 size: 13 residues. J lost 2 bases, V lost 3 bases, and 0 bases had no gene match. The CDR3 loop reads CASSLGQQETQYF. CDR3 sequence (DNA): TGTGCCAGCAGTTTGGGACAGCAAGAGACCCAGTACTTC. Full variable domain (rest looked up from reference TRBV28 and TRBJ2-5): DVKVTQSSRYLVKRTGEKVFLECVQDMDHENMFWYRQDPGLGLRLIYFSYDVKMKEKGDIPEGYSVSREKKERFSLILESASTNQTSMYLCASSLGQQETQYFGPGTRLLVL.

The V and J genes are TRBV19 and TRBJ2-5; D possibly uses TRBD1 or TRBD2 (5 bases each). In germline, CDR1 is LNHDA, CDR2 SQIVND (reference sequence). The length of the CDR3 is 14 residues. Trimming took off 3 bases at V and 7 bases at J, with 15 bases between the two ends. CDR3: CASSMGTERTTQYF. The CDR3 nucleotides read TGTGCCAGTAGTATGGGGACGGAAAGGACGACCCAGTACTTC.

This rearrangement joins TRBV27 to TRBJ2-7; 10 bases agree with TRBD1. With V trimmed by 4 bases and J by 5 bases, 32 bases remained unmatched. This CDR3 contains 23 residues. CDR1 MNHEY and CDR2 SMNVEV come from the germline V gene (reference sequence). The CDR3 sequence is CASSSSRPGRLIVGTGAAHEQYF. The CDR3 nucleotides are TGTGCCAGCAGTTCCTCCAGGCCCGGGAGACTCATTGTGGGGACAGGGGCTGCCCACGAGCAGTACTTC.

This clone was counted once. The genes are TRBV7-2 and TRBJ2-7; tentative D call: TRBD1 (5 bases). The CDR3 totals 14 residues. Trimming removed 3 bases from V and 2 bases from J, with 11 bases in between. CDR1 is SGHTA and CDR2 is FQGNSA in the germline V gene. The CDR3 spells CASSFGQGPYEQYF. CDR3 sequence (DNA): TGTGCCAGCAGCTTCGGCCAGGGCCCCTACGAGCAGTACTTC.

The chain uses TRBV27 and TRBJ2-7; 8 positions agree with TRBD2. Looked up from germline, CDR1 is MNHEY and CDR2 is SMNVEV (reference sequence). With V trimmed by 2 bases and J by 7 bases, 7 bases remained unmatched. The CDR3 is 14 amino acids. CDR3 sequence: CASSLVGPGGEQYF. In DNA, the CDR3 is TGTGCCAGCAGTTTAGTCGGCCCGGGGGGGGAGCAGTACTTC.

The V gene is TRBV5-1, the J gene TRBJ1-4; D remains ambiguous. From germline, CDR1 is SGHRS and CDR2 YFSETQ. V was pared by 0 bases and J by 7 bases, with 13 bases between. This CDR3 region has 15 residues. The DNA of the CDR3 is TGCGCCAGCAGCTTGGAAAGGGTCGGGCGTGAAAAACTGTTTTTT. Encoded protein: CASSLERVGREKLFF.

This chain links TRBV2 with TRBJ2-3; either TRBD1 or TRBD2 may fit D (6 bases each). Trimming took 7 bases from V and 2 from J, leaving 16 bases between them. The CDR3 covers 15 residues. Per the germline V gene, CDR1 is SNHLY and CDR2 is FYNNEI. The CDR3 reads CASTRPGGLTDTQYF. CDR3 sequence (DNA): TGTGCCAGCACTCGCCCCGGGGGCCTCACAGATACGCAGTATTTT.

This clone was recorded once. Here the CDR3 reads CASSLDSSGANVLTF. In DNA form, the CDR3 reads TGTGCCAGCTCTCTTGACAGCTCTGGGGCCAACGTCCTGACTTTC. V usage is TRBV18 and J usage is TRBJ2-6, with D possibly being TRBD1 (5 bases). The germline V and J ends were trimmed by 6 bases and 0 bases, with 9 bases remaining between them. The CDR3 length is 15 residues. Germline CDR1 KGHSH, CDR2 LQKENI. The variable domain in full, with the rest retrieved from reference TRBV18 and TRBJ2-6, is NAGVMQNPRHLVRRRGQEARLRCSPMKGHSHVYWYRQLPEEGLKFMVYLQKENIIDESGMPKERFSAEFPKEGPSILRIQQVVRGDSAAYFCASSLDSSGANVLTFGAGSRLTVL.

The CDR3 sequence is CASRLGNQPQHF. The DNA of the CDR3 is TGTGCCAGCAGGCTGGGCAATCAGCCCCAGCATTTT. J is TRBJ1-5 and V is TRBV3-1 (or the pseudogene TRBV3-2); no firm D call. Germline-derived CDR1 and CDR2 are LGHDT and YNNKEL (reference sequence). The V end was cut by 6 bases, the J end by 2 bases, with 5 bases between. This CDR3 spans 12 amino acids.

The V and J genes are TRBV10-3 and TRBJ1-1, with D possibly being TRBD1 (6 bases). The CDR3 runs to 14 residues. V dropped 0 bases and J dropped 5 bases, with 10 bases sitting between them. From germline, CDR1 is ENHRY and CDR2 SYGVKD. The CDR3 protein is CAISESKGGTEAFF. Written as DNA, the CDR3 is TGTGCCATCAGTGAGTCAAAGGGGGGGACTGAAGCTTTCTTT.

The chain is built from TRBV6-6 and TRBJ2-1; no firm D call. Trimming stripped 3 bases from V and 8 bases from J, with 8 bases between. From germline, CDR1 is MNHNY and CDR2 SVGAGI (reference sequence). The CDR3 totals 12 residues. In DNA form, the CDR3 reads TGTGCCAGCAGTTATAGAGGAGATGAGCAGTTCTTC. This sequence encodes CASSYRGDEQFF.

The chain is built from TRBV4-1 and TRBJ1-1; D gene ambiguous. Germline V lookup: CDR1 MGHRA, CDR2 YSYEKL. The CDR3 length is 15 residues. Trimming left V 1 base short and J 5 bases short, with 14 bases between. The DNA for the CDR3 is TGCGCCAGCAGCCAAGGGTCGACTCTTGGGACTGAAGCTTTCTTT. Protein sequence: CASSQGSTLGTEAFF.

The V gene is TRBV20-1, the J gene TRBJ2-3; no firm D call. Germline CDR1 DFQATT, CDR2 SNEGSKA (reference sequence). This CDR3 region has 10 residues. The V gene lost 3 bases and the J gene lost 6 bases, with 4 bases spanning the gap. CDR3 in amino acids: CSARQDTQYF. In DNA form, the CDR3 reads TGCAGTGCTAGGCAGGATACGCAGTATTTT.

The CDR3 DNA is TGTGCCAGCAGCTTAGCTCGGGTACAAGGCTACGAGCAGTACTTC. This gives the protein CASSLARVQGYEQYF. The chain recombines TRBV7-2 with TRBJ2-7; D not certain. Trimming stripped 0 bases from V and 3 bases from J, with 12 bases between. The CDR3 is 15 amino acids. Germline-derived CDR1 and CDR2 are SGHTA and FQGNSA.

The chain joins TRBV2 to TRBJ2-7; 13 nucleotides align to TRBD2. CDR1 is SNHLY, CDR2 FYNNEI, per germline. V lost 6 bases and J lost 5; bases outside the gene matches: 4. The CDR3 is 14 residues long. The CDR3 here is CASRGTSGAHEQYF. The CDR3 DNA follows: TGTGCCAGCAGAGGGACTAGCGGGGCCCACGAGCAGTACTTC. Based on the CDR3 plus reference TRBV2 and TRBJ2-7, the full variable domain is EPEVTQTPSHQVTQMGQEVILRCVPISNHLYFYWYRQILGQKVEFLVSFYNNEISEKSEIFDDQFSVERPDGSNFTLKIRSTKLEDSAMYFCASRGTSGAHEQYFGPGTRLTVT.

The V call is TRBV21-1, the J call TRBJ1-5; the table's D gene call, TRBD1, was not cross checked with the DNA. TRBV21-1 represents a pseudogene. The CDR3 consists of 24 residues. CDR3 DNA sequence: TGTGCCAGCAGCAAACCCAAGGGGCGTTCGCCGCGGGACAGACTCTTCTATAGCAATCAGCCCCAGCATTTT. Its translation is CASSKPKGRSPRDRLFYSNQPQHF.

This clone was seen just once. V usage is TRBV7-9 and J usage is TRBJ2-1; D possibly corresponds to TRBD2 (6 bases). The length of the CDR3 is 14 residues. From germline, CDR1 is SEHNR and CDR2 FQNEAQ (reference sequence). V lost 1 base and J lost 9, with 13 bases in between. The CDR3 DNA sequence: TGTGCCAGCAGCTTAGGACTAGAGGGATTTGAGCAGTTCTTC. This sequence encodes CASSLGLEGFEQFF. The full variable domain, with the rest looked up from reference TRBV7-9 and TRBJ2-1, is DTGVSQNPRHKITKRGQNVTFRCDPISEHNRLYWYRQTLGQGPEFLTYFQNEAQLEKSRLLSDRFSAERPKGSFSTLEIQRTEQGDSAMYLCASSLGLEGFEQFFGPGTRLTVL.

V gene TRBV12-5 combines with J gene TRBJ2-5; 8 positions agree with TRBD2. Germline lookup yields CDR1 LGHNT and CDR2 FRNRAP. The length of the CDR3 is 15 residues. Trimming removed 5 bases from V and 5 bases from J; junction bases left unmatched: 10. This CDR3 reads CASGDSGARGETQYF. Here the CDR3 DNA reads TGTGCTAGTGGTGATAGCGGGGCTCGGGGGGAGACCCAGTACTTC.

The chain has TRBV19 and TRBJ1-6; D is ambiguous. The germline V gene has CDR1 LNHDA and CDR2 SQIVND (reference sequence). The CDR3 spans 15 residues. Trimming stripped 5 bases from V and 0 bases from J, with 8 bases between. CDR3 DNA: TGTGCCAGTAGTTTACAGAGCTCCTATAATTCACCCCTCCACTTT. Translation: CASSLQSSYNSPLHF.

The rearrangement links TRBV19 to TRBJ2-7; 12 bases are shared with TRBD2. The ends lost 5 bases at V and 7 bases at J; junction bases unmatched: 15. CDR3 length: 17 amino acids. Germline V lookup: CDR1 LNHDA, CDR2 SQIVND (reference sequence). CDR3 DNA: TGTGCCAGTAGTCCCGCGCGATCGACTAGCGGGAGAGGGGAGCAGTACTTC. This encodes CASSPARSTSGRGEQYF.

This clone has only one observation. J is TRBJ1-2 and V is TRBV19; D is unclear. V lost 5 bases and J lost 4, with 14 bases in between. In germline, CDR1 is LNHDA, CDR2 SQIVND (reference sequence). This CDR3 is 14 amino acids long. Written as DNA, the CDR3 is TGTGCCAGTAGTCCCCCACCAGCGAGCTATGGCTACACCTTC. Amino acid sequence: CASSPPPASYGYTF.

The rearrangement uses TRBV7-8 and TRBJ1-4; D is perhaps TRBD1 (5 bases). CDR1 and CDR2 from the germline V gene are SGHVS and FQNEAQ. The CDR3 is made up of 17 amino acids. The ends were cut back, 1 base at V and 0 bases at J, with 12 bases in the middle. CDR3: CASSLGGGRATNEKLFF. As DNA, the CDR3 is TGTGCCAGCAGCTTAGGGGGTGGCAGGGCAACTAATGAAAAACTGTTTTTT.

To note about this clone: Other DNA sequences in this specimen translate into the identical CDR3. V and J are TRBV6-5 and TRBJ2-1; TRBD2 aligns across 9 bases. The CDR3 contains 15 residues. Germline V gives CDR1 MNHEY, CDR2 SVGAGI. Trimming removed 2 bases from V and 5 bases from J; junction bases left unmatched: 4. The CDR3 reads CASSYAGGPNNEQFF. The CDR3 nucleotides read TGTGCCAGCAGTTACGCGGGAGGGCCTAACAATGAGCAGTTCTTC.

This clone came up a few times. V is TRBV7-6 and J is TRBJ1-1; maybe TRBD1 (5 bases). From germline, CDR1 is SGHVS and CDR2 FNYEAQ. With 6 bases removed from V and 2 bases from J, the gap between germline ends came to 10 bases. The CDR3 consists of 13 residues. CDR3 protein: CASRARGNTEAFF. CDR3 nucleotides: TGTGCCAGCAGGGCAAGGGGTAACACTGAAGCTTTCTTT.

The rearrangement links TRBV28 to TRBJ2-5; TRBD1 is a possible D gene (6 bases). Trimming cost V 5 bases and J 2 bases, with 9 bases left between them. In germline, CDR1 is MDHEN, CDR2 SYDVKM. This CDR3 contains 13 residues. DNA of the CDR3: TGTGCCAGCAGTCCTGACAGGCAAGAGACCCAGTACTTC. Translated, it gives CASSPDRQETQYF.

The chain uses TRBV6-1 and TRBJ1-6; D remains unclear. CDR1 is MNHNS and CDR2 is SASEGT in the germline V gene. CDR3 length: 14 amino acids. Trimming stripped 6 bases from V and 8 bases from J, with 14 bases between. This CDR3 is CASRLNPSYSPLHF. The CDR3 nucleotides read TGTGCCAGCAGACTAAACCCCTCCTATTCACCCCTCCACTTT.